The sequence of this T cell receptor beta chain was determined in a study of tumor-infiltrating lymphocytes in primary liver carcinoma. Germline DNA was also extracted, with blood RNA taken from unsorted whole blood. Collected before surgery were roughly 4.4 milliliters of peripheral blood. Priming with a constant-region primer yielded TCR beta cDNA from roughly 0.45 ug total RNA. Three-round nested multiplex PCR performed with slightly modified ARM-PCR produced the TCR beta libraries. TCRdb called the multiplex PCR reads again in MiXCR, with one record for every CDR3 protein. In the table there are nearly 200,000 distinct CDR3 sequences, around three fifths of which are singletons. This clonotype was seen at least ten times. The specimen was peripheral blood. The clonotype was recovered from a woman aged 55-69 years with primary liver carcinoma and hepatitis B virus infection.

The CDR3 DNA is TGTGCCAGCAGCCAAGTATTAAGGGCAGGGGGCACTGAAGCTTTCTTT. It specifies CASSQVLRAGGTEAFF. The chain is built from TRBV4-2 and TRBJ1-1, with 7 bases fitting TRBD1. The CDR3 totals 16 residues. CDR1 LGHNA and CDR2 YNFKEQ come from the germline V gene. Unmatched junction bases numbered 9, after V lost 1 base and J lost 4 bases.